This T cell receptor beta chain was profiled in a study of shared T cell receptors in the human thymus. Data came from immunoSEQ multiplex PCR; TCRdb stores just in-frame clones and leaves some out. The sample lists about 660,000 clones, approximately 87% occurring once. These sequences were also reported in another study, on human thymus T cells. That source notes: Related work showed strongly overlapping thymic repertoires across unrelated individuals.

The clonotype was recovered from a boy younger than two with a congenital heart defect. The sequencing input was thymocytes.

The DNA of the CDR3 is TGTGCCAGACCAGACAGGCGCTTAGAGCCCCAGCATTTT. It yields the protein CARPDRRLEPQHF. The chain links TRBV6-4 to TRBJ1-5; D is possibly TRBD1 (6 bases). From germline, CDR1 is MRHNA and CDR2 SNTAGT. The CDR3 covers 13 residues. V lost 9 bases and J 8 bases, leaving 17 bases between the germline ends.